This T cell receptor (beta chain) was documented in a study of blood T cell repertoires in COVID-19. For the study at large: T cells, B-cell-depleted T cells, or PBMCs supplied cDNA or gDNA.

Trimming pared 3 bases from V and 6 bases from J, leaving 17 bases between. Germline values: CDR1 SGHAT, CDR2 FQNNGV. The CDR3 extends over 16 amino acids. Generated by immunoSEQ multiplex PCR, the TCRdb table keeps only in-frame clones and is missing some. Of hundreds of thousands of clones listed, 70% to 90% are singletons. The sequence was collected from a woman aged 40 to 49 with acute COVID-19. Sequencing was performed on PBMCs or T cells enriched from blood (not recorded which). J is TRBJ1-4 and V is TRBV11-2; no firm D call. The CDR3 reads CASSLHSGEGHEKLFF. The CDR3 bases are TGTGCCAGCAGCTTGCATTCCGGGGAGGGCCATGAAAAACTGTTTTTT.